What follows describes a single T cell receptor beta chain. Its matching antigen is unknown. CDR1 and CDR2 from the germline V gene are MDHEN and SYDVKM. Losses at the gene ends were 5 bases for V and 5 bases for J; bases not matched to a gene: 7. The CDR3 loop spans 16 amino acids. The data are from a study of cytomegalovirus exposure and HLA in healthy donors. Study-wide points: Being productive about 87% or about 30% of the time was typical of most TCR beta V segments in an earlier analysis. With further analysis later on, most CMV-associated TCR beta chains appeared HLA-restricted. The listing of 150 to 200 TCR beta chains classed them as cytomegalovirus-associated.

In the PCR, 60 Vbeta and 13 Jbeta primers were used. TCRdb's copy holds only in-frame clones and misses some; the assay was immunoSEQ multiplex PCR. The profile shows roughly 170,000 clones, just over 75% of them singletons. The J gene is TRBJ2-3, the V gene TRBV28; 13 nucleotides align to TRBD2. Material: PBMCs. The sequence was obtained from a woman in her twenties or thirties in good health and CMV-seropositive. DNA for the CDR3: TGTGCCAGCAGTCCCGGACTAGCGGGAGTTCAAGATACGCAGTATTTT. Protein product: CASSPGLAGVQDTQYF.